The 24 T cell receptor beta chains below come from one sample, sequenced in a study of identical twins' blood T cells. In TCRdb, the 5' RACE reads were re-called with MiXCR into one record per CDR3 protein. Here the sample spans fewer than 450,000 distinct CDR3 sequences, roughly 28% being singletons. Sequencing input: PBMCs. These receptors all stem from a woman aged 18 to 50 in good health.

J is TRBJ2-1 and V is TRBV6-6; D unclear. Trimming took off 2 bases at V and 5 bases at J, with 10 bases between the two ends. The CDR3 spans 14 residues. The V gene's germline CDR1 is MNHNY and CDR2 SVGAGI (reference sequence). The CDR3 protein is CASSYVGGDNEQFF. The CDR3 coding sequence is TGTGCCAGCAGTTACGTAGGCGGCGACAATGAGCAGTTCTTC.

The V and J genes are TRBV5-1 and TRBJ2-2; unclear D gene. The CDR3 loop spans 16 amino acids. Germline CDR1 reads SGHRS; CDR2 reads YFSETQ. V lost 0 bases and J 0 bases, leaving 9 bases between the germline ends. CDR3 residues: CASSLVAAPNTGELFF. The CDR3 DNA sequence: TGCGCCAGCAGCTTGGTAGCAGCACCGAACACCGGGGAGCTGTTTTTT. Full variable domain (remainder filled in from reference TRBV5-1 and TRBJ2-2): KAGVTQTPRYLIKTRGQQVTLSCSPISGHRSVSWYQQTPGQGLQFLFEYFSETQRNKGNFPGRFSGRQFSNSRSEMNVSTLELGDSALYLCASSLVAAPNTGELFFGEGSRLTVL.

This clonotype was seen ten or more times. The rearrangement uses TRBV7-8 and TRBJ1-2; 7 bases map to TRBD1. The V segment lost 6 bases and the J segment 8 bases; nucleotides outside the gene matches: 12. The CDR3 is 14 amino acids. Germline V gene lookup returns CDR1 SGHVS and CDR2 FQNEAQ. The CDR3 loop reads CASRMDRPASGYTF. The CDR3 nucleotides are TGTGCCAGCAGAATGGACAGGCCTGCTTCCGGCTACACCTTC.

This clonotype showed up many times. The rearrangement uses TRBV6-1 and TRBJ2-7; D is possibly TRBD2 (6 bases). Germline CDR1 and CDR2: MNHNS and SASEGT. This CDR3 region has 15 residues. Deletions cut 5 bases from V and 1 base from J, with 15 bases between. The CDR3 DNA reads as TGTGCCAGCAGTCCGTCGGCTAGCGAATCCTACGAGCAGTACTTC. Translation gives CASSPSASESYEQYF.

CDR3 nucleotide sequence: TGTGCCAGCAGTTACAGTAGCGTAAGCTCCTACGAGCAGTACTTC. It codes for CASSYSSVSSYEQYF. The V call is TRBV6-5, the J call TRBJ2-7; D might be TRBD2 (5 bases). Looked up from germline, CDR1 is MNHEY and CDR2 is SVGAGI. The CDR3 has 15 residues. The V gene lost 2 bases and the J gene lost 0 bases, with 11 bases spanning the gap.

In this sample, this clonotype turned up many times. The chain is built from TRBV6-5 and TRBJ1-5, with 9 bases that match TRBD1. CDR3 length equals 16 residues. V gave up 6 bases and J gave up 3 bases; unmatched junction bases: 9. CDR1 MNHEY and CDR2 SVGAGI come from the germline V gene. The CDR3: CASSPGTGRVNQPQHF. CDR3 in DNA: TGTGCCAGCAGCCCCGGGACAGGGAGAGTCAATCAGCCCCAGCATTTT.

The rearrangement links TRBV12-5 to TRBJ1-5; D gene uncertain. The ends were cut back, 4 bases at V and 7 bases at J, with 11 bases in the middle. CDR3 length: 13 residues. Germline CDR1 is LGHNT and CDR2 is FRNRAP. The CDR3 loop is CASGSDVAQPQHF. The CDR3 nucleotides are TGTGCTAGTGGTTCCGATGTTGCGCAGCCCCAGCATTTT.

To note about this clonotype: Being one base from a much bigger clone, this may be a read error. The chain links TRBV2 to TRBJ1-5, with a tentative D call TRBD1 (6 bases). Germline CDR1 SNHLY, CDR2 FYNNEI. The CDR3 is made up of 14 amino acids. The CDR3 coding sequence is TGTGCCAGCAGCGGACAGAAGGTCAATCATCCCCAGCATTTT. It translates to CASSGQKVNHPQHF.

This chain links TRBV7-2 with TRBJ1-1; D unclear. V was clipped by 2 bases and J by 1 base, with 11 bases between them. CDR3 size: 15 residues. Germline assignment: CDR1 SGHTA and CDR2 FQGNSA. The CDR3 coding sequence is TGTGCCAGCAGCTTAAGGGTCAGTACGAACACTGAAGCTTTCTTT. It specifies CASSLRVSTNTEAFF.

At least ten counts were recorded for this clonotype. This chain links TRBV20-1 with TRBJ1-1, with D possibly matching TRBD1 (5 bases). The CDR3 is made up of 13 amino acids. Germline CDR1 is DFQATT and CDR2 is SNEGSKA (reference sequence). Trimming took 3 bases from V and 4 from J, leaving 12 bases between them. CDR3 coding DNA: TGCAGTGCTAGGCGGCAGGGAAGCACTGAAGCTTTCTTT. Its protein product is CSARRQGSTEAFF.

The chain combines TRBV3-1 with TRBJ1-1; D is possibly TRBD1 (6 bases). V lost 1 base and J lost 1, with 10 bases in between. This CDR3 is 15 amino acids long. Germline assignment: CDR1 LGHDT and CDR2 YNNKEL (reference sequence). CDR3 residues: CASSQAGGRNTEAFF. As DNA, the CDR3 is TGTGCCAGCAGCCAAGCGGGGGGCCGGAACACTGAAGCTTTCTTT.

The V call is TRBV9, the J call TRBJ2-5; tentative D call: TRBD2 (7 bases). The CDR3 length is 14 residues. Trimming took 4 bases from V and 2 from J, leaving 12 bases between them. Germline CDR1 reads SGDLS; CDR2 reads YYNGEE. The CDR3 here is CASSNGGTQETQYF. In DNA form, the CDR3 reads TGTGCCAGCAGCAACGGGGGGACACAAGAGACCCAGTACTTC.

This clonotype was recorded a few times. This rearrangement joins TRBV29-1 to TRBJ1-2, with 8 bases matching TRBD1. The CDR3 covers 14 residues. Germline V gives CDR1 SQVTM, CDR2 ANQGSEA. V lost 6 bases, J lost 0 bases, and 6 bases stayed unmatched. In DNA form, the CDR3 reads TGCAGCGTCCGACAGGGGCCTCCTAACTATGGCTACACCTTC. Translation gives CSVRQGPPNYGYTF.

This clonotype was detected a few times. The CDR3 loop reads CASNGHGELFF. Here the CDR3 DNA reads TGTGCCAGCAATGGGCACGGGGAGCTGTTTTTT. This chain connects TRBV5-6 to TRBJ2-2; D gene uncertain. Germline CDR1 SGHDT, CDR2 YYEEEE. V shed 6 bases and J shed 7 bases, with 7 bases lying between them. The CDR3 spans 11 residues.

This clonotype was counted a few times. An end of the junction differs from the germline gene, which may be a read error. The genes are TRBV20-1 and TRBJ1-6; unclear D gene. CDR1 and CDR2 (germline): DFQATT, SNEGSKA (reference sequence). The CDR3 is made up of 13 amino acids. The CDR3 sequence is CSASSVPNSPLHF. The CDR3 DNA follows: TGCAGTGCTAGTAGTGTCCCAAATTCGCCCCTCCACTTT.

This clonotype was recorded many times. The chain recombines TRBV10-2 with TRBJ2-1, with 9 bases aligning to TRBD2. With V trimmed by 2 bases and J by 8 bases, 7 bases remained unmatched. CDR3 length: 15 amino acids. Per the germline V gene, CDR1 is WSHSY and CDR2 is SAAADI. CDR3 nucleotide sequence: TGCGCCAGCAGTGAGAGGGCTAGCGGGGCCGATGAGCAGTTCTTC. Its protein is CASSERASGADEQFF.

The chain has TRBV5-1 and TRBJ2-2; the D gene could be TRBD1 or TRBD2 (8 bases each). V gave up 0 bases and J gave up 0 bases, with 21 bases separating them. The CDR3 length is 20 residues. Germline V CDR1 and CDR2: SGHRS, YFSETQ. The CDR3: CASSLAYRTGTRTNTGELFF. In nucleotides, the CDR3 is TGCGCCAGCAGCTTGGCCTATAGGACAGGGACTAGAACGAACACCGGGGAGCTGTTTTTT.

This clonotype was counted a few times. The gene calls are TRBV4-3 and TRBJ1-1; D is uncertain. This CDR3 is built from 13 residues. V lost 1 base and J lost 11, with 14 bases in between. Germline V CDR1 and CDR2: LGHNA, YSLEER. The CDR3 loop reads CASSQGAGSRAFF. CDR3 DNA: TGCGCCAGCAGCCAAGGGGCAGGTAGTCGGGCTTTCTTT.

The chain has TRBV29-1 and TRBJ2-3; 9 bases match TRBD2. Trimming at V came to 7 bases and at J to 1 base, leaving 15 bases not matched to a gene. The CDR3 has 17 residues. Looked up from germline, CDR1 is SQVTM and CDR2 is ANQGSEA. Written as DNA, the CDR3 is TGCAGCGCCGGAGGGCTAGCGGGGTCGTCCCGCACAGATACGCAGTATTTT. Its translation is CSAGGLAGSSRTDTQYF.

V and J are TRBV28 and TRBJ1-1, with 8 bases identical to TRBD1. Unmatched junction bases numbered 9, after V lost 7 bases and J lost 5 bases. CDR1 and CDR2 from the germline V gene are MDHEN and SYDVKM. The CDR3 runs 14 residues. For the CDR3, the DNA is TGTGCCAGCACCAATCAGGGGGCGCAGACTGAAGCTTTCTTT. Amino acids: CASTNQGAQTEAFF.

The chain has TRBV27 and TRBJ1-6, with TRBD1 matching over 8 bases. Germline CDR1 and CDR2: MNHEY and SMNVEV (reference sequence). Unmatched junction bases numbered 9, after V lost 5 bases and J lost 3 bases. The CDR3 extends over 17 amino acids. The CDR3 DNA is TGTGCCAGCAGTATCCGACAGGGGCAAGGCTATAATTCACCCCTCCACTTT. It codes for CASSIRQGQGYNSPLHF.

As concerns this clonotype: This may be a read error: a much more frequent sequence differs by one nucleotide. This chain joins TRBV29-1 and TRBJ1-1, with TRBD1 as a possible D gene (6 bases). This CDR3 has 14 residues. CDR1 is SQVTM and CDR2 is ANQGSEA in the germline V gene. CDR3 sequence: CSVTLPRTDTEAVF. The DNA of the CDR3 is TGCAGCGTTACTCTCCCCCGGACAGACACTGAAGCTGTCTTT.

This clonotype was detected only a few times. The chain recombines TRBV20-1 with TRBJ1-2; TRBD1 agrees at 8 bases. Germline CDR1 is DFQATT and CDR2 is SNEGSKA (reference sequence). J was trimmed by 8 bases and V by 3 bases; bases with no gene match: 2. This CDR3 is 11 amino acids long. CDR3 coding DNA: TGCAGTGCTAGCAGGGGGCCGGGCTACACCTTC. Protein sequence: CSASRGPGYTF.

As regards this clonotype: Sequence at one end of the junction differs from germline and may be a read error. For the CDR3, the DNA is TGCAGTGCAAGAGGAGGGGGCCCAAGCACCGGGGAGCTGTTTTTT. Translating gives CSARGGGPSTGELFF. J is TRBJ2-2 and V is TRBV20-1; possibly TRBD1 for D (7 bases). CDR3 length: 15 residues. From germline, CDR1 is DFQATT and CDR2 SNEGSKA (reference sequence).